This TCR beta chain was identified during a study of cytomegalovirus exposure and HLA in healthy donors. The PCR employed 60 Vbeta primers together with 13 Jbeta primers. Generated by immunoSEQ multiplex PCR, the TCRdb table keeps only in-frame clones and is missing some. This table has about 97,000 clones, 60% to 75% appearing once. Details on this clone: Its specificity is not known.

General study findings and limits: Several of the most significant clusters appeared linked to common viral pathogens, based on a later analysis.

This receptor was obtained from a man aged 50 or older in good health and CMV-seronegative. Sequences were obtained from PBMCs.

DNA of the CDR3: TGTGCCAGCAGCCCCAACCAGGGGGCGGCCAACACCTTC. The encoded protein is CASSPNQGAANTF. The chain employs TRBV7-9 and TRBJ1-2; 8 bases agree with TRBD1. The CDR3 contains 13 residues. The germline V gene has CDR1 SEHNR and CDR2 FQNEAQ (reference sequence). V gave up 5 bases and J gave up 12 bases; unmatched junction bases: 11.